These 29 T cell receptor beta chains were sequenced from one sample in a study of vaccination and CD4 T cells after COVID-19. The Oncomine TCR Beta short-read assay was what sequenced the DNA obtained from cultured CD4+ T cells. TCRdb reprocessed the PCR reads with MiXCR, giving one entry per CDR3 protein. The sample has around 16,000 distinct CDR3 sequences; about 59% are singletons. Treatment indicated: approximately nine-day PBMC culture with coronavirus spike peptide pools or control peptides (ViraFEST assay). These TCRs are of unknown antigen specificity. The source was CD4+ T cells from blood, cultured in vitro, collected before SARS-CoV-2 vaccination. The source of these receptors is a human donor who had recovered from COVID-19.

The J gene is TRBJ2-5, the V gene TRBV20-1; 8 bases align to TRBD2. With 3 bases clipped from V and 5 bases from J, the junction kept 11 bases outside the gene matches. The germline gives CDR1 DFQATT, CDR2 SNEGSKA (reference sequence). The CDR3 is made up of 15 amino acids. The CDR3 sequence is CSASGNGGRQETQYF. In nucleotides, the CDR3 is TGCAGTGCTAGCGGGAATGGCGGGAGGCAGGAGACCCAGTACTTC.

The chain combines TRBV6-1 with TRBJ2-7; 10 nucleotides align to TRBD1. Germline CDR1 reads MNHNS; CDR2 reads SASEGT. Trimming took 1 base from V and 2 from J; bases not matched to a gene: 2. The CDR3 contains 15 residues. CDR3 DNA sequence: TGTGCCAGCAGTGAAGAGGGGACAGGGGCCTACGAGCAGTACTTC. Its translation: CASSEEGTGAYEQYF.

The rearrangement links TRBV28 to TRBJ2-7; no definite D call. V shed 8 bases and J shed 0 bases, with 11 bases lying between them. The length of the CDR3 is 13 residues. From germline, CDR1 is MDHEN and CDR2 SYDVKM. Written as DNA, the CDR3 is TGTGCCAGCGAACGGCCGGTCTCCTACGAGCAGTACTTC. This encodes CASERPVSYEQYF. Full variable domain (remainder filled in from reference TRBV28 and TRBJ2-7): DVKVTQSSRYLVKRTGEKVFLECVQDMDHENMFWYRQDPGLGLRLIYFSYDVKMKEKGDIPEGYSVSREKKERFSLILESASTNQTSMYLCASERPVSYEQYFGPGTRLTVT.

The V gene is TRBV27, the J gene TRBJ1-4; D perhaps matches TRBD1 (5 bases). The CDR3 covers 16 residues. Per germline, CDR1 MNHEY and CDR2 SMNVEV (reference sequence). Trimming left V 3 bases short and J 6 bases short, with 17 bases between. The CDR3 loop reads CASSFSRGGTYEKLFF. CDR3 coding DNA: TGTGCCAGCAGTTTCTCGCGGGGGGGGACCTATGAAAAACTGTTTTTT.

The rearrangement joins TRBV5-1 to TRBJ2-7, with a possible D match to TRBD1 (7 bases). CDR1 and CDR2 from the germline V gene are SGHRS and YFSETQ. The CDR3 runs to 15 residues. V was pared by 5 bases and J by 3 bases, with 18 bases between. The CDR3 bases are TGCGCCAGCAGTACATCGGGGGACAGTCTCTACGAGCAGTACTTC. It specifies CASSTSGDSLYEQYF.

The chain is built from TRBV28 and TRBJ1-2; D possibly corresponds to TRBD1 (5 bases). V was clipped by 4 bases and J by 0 bases, with 12 bases between them. The CDR3 is made up of 15 amino acids. The germline V gene has CDR1 MDHEN and CDR2 SYDVKM. DNA for the CDR3: TGTGCCAGCAGTTCCCTCGGGGCTACTAACTATGGCTACACCTTC. Its protein product is CASSSLGATNYGYTF.

This clonotype was recorded a few times. The V call is TRBV6-1, the J call TRBJ2-7, with unresolved D. CDR3 length equals 12 residues. V lost 7 bases and J 8 bases, leaving 15 bases between the germline ends. Germline V CDR1 and CDR2: MNHNS, SASEGT. The CDR3 nucleotides are TGTGCCAGCACCTCTGGGATCGGGCAGCAGTACTTC. It translates to CASTSGIGQQYF.

The chain links TRBV7-2 to TRBJ1-1; the D is unclear. The CDR3 loop spans 13 amino acids. CDR1 SGHTA and CDR2 FQGNSA come from the germline V gene. Trimming pared 5 bases from V and 8 bases from J, leaving 15 bases between. CDR3 nucleotides: TGTGCCAGCAGCCTCCCCCCCGCGGGGGAAGCTTTCTTT. This encodes CASSLPPAGEAFF.

This clonotype has just one count. V is TRBV29-1 and J is TRBJ1-1, with 11 bases matching TRBD1. The CDR3 is 13 amino acids. Germline lookup yields CDR1 SQVTM and CDR2 ANQGSEA. Trimming took 4 bases from V and 4 from J; bases not matched to a gene: 2. The CDR3 region is CSVGDRGGTEAFF. CDR3 bases: TGCAGCGTTGGGGACAGGGGGGGCACTGAAGCTTTCTTT.

This clonotype was seen once. This chain connects TRBV6-2 or TRBV6-3 to TRBJ1-4, with D maybe TRBD1 (5 bases). The CDR3 has 14 amino acids. Germline CDR1 is MNHEY and CDR2 is SVGEGT. Between the trimmed V and J ends, which lost 8 bases and 7 bases, there was a span of 17 bases. Written as DNA, the CDR3 is TGTGCCAGCTACGACGGGGGAGGCGGTGAAAAACTGTTTTTT. Translation: CASYDGGGGEKLFF.

The chain recombines TRBV7-9 with TRBJ2-2; no definite D call. The CDR3 totals 18 residues. Germline V CDR1 and CDR2: SEHNR, FQNEAQ (reference sequence). With 1 base removed from V and 1 base from J, the gap between germline ends came to 16 bases. Here the CDR3 DNA reads TGTGCCAGCAGCTTAGGGTTTGGGCTAGTGGAGAACACCGGGGAGCTGTTTTTT. Translation gives CASSLGFGLVENTGELFF. The whole variable domain, filled in from reference TRBV7-9 and TRBJ2-2, reads DTGVSQNPRHKITKRGQNVTFRCDPISEHNRLYWYRQTLGQGPEFLTYFQNEAQLEKSRLLSDRFSAERPKGSFSTLEIQRTEQGDSAMYLCASSLGFGLVENTGELFFGEGSRLTVL.

This clonotype came up a few times. V and J are TRBV20-1 and TRBJ2-3, with TRBD2 matching over 11 bases. CDR3 length: 13 amino acids. V lost 3 bases to trimming and J lost 6 bases; unmatched junction nucleotides: 2. The germline gives CDR1 DFQATT, CDR2 SNEGSKA (reference sequence). The CDR3 spells CSARTSGIDTQYF. CDR3 coding DNA: TGCAGTGCTAGGACTAGCGGGATTGATACGCAGTATTTT.

The sample holds a few counts of this clonotype. This sequence joins TRBV24-1 and TRBJ2-3; a weak D match, TRBD2 (5 bases). Germline lookup yields CDR1 KGHDR and CDR2 SFDVKD. V was clipped by 10 bases and J by 6 bases, with 16 bases between them. CDR3 length equals 13 residues. CDR3 coding DNA: TGTGCCACGAGGAATACTAGAAGGGATACGCAGTATTTT. Amino acids: CATRNTRRDTQYF.

The rearrangement uses TRBV6-1 and TRBJ1-2; 7 nucleotides agree with TRBD1. Germline V gene lookup returns CDR1 MNHNS and CDR2 SASEGT. The ends lost 5 bases at V and 6 bases at J; junction bases unmatched: 9. This CDR3 contains 14 residues. In nucleotides, the CDR3 is TGTGCCAGCAGTCATAGGGGGCCAGCCGATGGCTACACCTTC. Residues: CASSHRGPADGYTF.

This chain connects TRBV2 to TRBJ2-3; 10 nucleotides match TRBD2. Germline CDR1 SNHLY, CDR2 FYNNEI. Trimming at V came to 11 bases and at J to 1 base, leaving 3 bases not matched to a gene. The CDR3 spans 13 residues. CDR3 amino acids: CAEGTSGTDTQYF. CDR3 sequence (DNA): TGTGCCGAAGGGACTAGCGGCACAGATACGCAGTATTTT.

The chain is built from TRBV20-1 and TRBJ1-5; TRBD1 aligns across 8 bases. Germline CDR1 and CDR2: DFQATT and SNEGSKA (reference sequence). With 0 bases clipped from V and 3 bases from J, the junction kept 10 bases outside the gene matches. The CDR3 totals 17 residues. In nucleotides, the CDR3 is TGCAGTGCTAGAGATCCGGGGCAGGGGGCGTTCAATCAGCCCCAGCATTTT. Translated: CSARDPGQGAFNQPQHF.

V is TRBV7-9 and J is TRBJ2-6, with 7 positions matching TRBD2. Germline V gives CDR1 SEHNR, CDR2 FQNEAQ (reference sequence). The CDR3 consists of 17 residues. Trimming cost V 11 bases and J 0 bases; bases outside gene matches: 13. CDR3 region: CAYHREVGNSGANVLTF. CDR3 bases: TGTGCCTATCACCGGGAGGTGGGAAACTCTGGGGCCAACGTCCTGACTTTC.

The V gene is TRBV15, the J gene TRBJ1-2; 7 nucleotides line up with TRBD1. Germline lookup yields CDR1 LNHNV and CDR2 YYDKDF (reference sequence). The CDR3 is 15 residues long. J gave up 4 bases and V 3 bases, and 8 bases lay outside the gene matches. The CDR3 DNA sequence: TGTGCCACCAGCAGTCTCCGAGACAGGGCCTATGGCTACACCTTC. Translated, it gives CATSSLRDRAYGYTF.

This clonotype was picked up a small number of times. This sequence joins TRBV28 and TRBJ1-2; TRBD1 matches 7 bases. CDR1 MDHEN and CDR2 SYDVKM come from the germline V gene. The CDR3 runs 14 residues. V was pared by 9 bases and J by 3 bases, with 10 bases of the junction left unmatched. CDR3 sequence reads: CASKQGTNDYGYTF. Here the CDR3 DNA reads TGTGCCAGTAAACAGGGGACAAATGACTATGGCTACACCTTC.

This chain joins TRBV5-1 and TRBJ2-7, with unresolved D. This CDR3 has 14 amino acids. Trimming took off 1 base at V and 5 bases at J, with 13 bases between the two ends. Germline V CDR1 and CDR2: SGHRS, YFSETQ. CDR3 region: CASSLTEDAHEQYF. Written as DNA, the CDR3 is TGCGCCAGCAGCTTGACAGAAGATGCCCACGAGCAGTACTTC.

This chain joins TRBV6-1 and TRBJ1-6, with 11 bases matching TRBD1. The CDR3 is made up of 14 amino acids. With V trimmed by 5 bases and J by 8 bases, 2 bases remained unmatched. From germline, CDR1 is MNHNS and CDR2 SASEGT. The CDR3 spells CASSRGQGDSPLHF. The CDR3 DNA is TGTGCCAGCAGTAGGGGACAGGGGGATTCACCCCTCCACTTT.

This clonotype was seen a handful of times. The chain couples TRBV6-5 to TRBJ1-1; no reliable D call. Germline V gene sequence: CDR1 MNHEY, CDR2 SVGAGI. V was trimmed by 0 bases and J by 0 bases, leaving 5 bases between them. The CDR3 contains 14 residues. The CDR3 region is CASSYSNMNTEAFF. The CDR3 DNA follows: TGTGCCAGCAGTTACTCGAACATGAACACTGAAGCTTTCTTT.

The rearrangement joins TRBV27 to TRBJ2-7; D unclear. Between the trimmed V and J ends, which lost 3 bases and 6 bases, there was a span of 12 bases. The CDR3 extends over 13 amino acids. Germline V gives CDR1 MNHEY, CDR2 SMNVEV (reference sequence). The CDR3 DNA sequence: TGTGCCAGCAGTTTCGGAGTCGAGTTCGAGCAGTACTTC. Translating gives CASSFGVEFEQYF.

CDR3 sequence reads: CASRTLTNEQFF. The DNA of the CDR3 is TGTGCCAGCAGGACTCTAACCAATGAGCAGTTCTTC. V and J are TRBV28 and TRBJ2-1; D not certain. Trimming cost V 6 bases and J 6 bases, with 9 bases left between them. Germline CDR1 and CDR2: MDHEN and SYDVKM. The CDR3 is 12 amino acids. The full variable domain, completed using reference TRBV28 and TRBJ2-1, is DVKVTQSSRYLVKRTGEKVFLECVQDMDHENMFWYRQDPGLGLRLIYFSYDVKMKEKGDIPEGYSVSREKKERFSLILESASTNQTSMYLCASRTLTNEQFFGPGTRLTVL.

The chain joins TRBV20-1 to TRBJ2-5; 8 bases line up with TRBD2. The junction had 1 base not matched to a gene; V was cut back by 1 base and J by 0 bases. The CDR3 has 14 amino acids. The V gene's germline CDR1 is DFQATT and CDR2 SNEGSKA (reference sequence). The CDR3 protein is CSARGLAYQETQYF. In nucleotides, the CDR3 is TGCAGTGCTAGAGGACTAGCGTACCAAGAGACCCAGTACTTC.

This CDR3 reads CASSYTGTASKYTF. CDR3 DNA sequence: TGTGCCAGCAGTTATACCGGGACAGCCAGCAAATACACCTTC. The J gene is TRBJ1-2, the V gene TRBV2; 7 bases fit TRBD1. J was trimmed by 11 bases and V by 5 bases; bases with no gene match: 14. The CDR3 loop spans 14 amino acids. Germline V gives CDR1 SNHLY, CDR2 FYNNEI.

The rearrangement joins TRBV24-1 to TRBJ2-2; 8 bases map to TRBD2. CDR3 length: 16 amino acids. Per the germline V gene, CDR1 is KGHDR and CDR2 is SFDVKD. With 6 bases clipped from V and 2 bases from J, the junction kept 7 bases outside the gene matches. The CDR3 sequence is CATSPATSVNTGELFF. The DNA of the CDR3 is TGTGCCACCAGTCCAGCGACTAGCGTTAACACCGGGGAGCTGTTTTTT.

V is TRBV12-3 or TRBV12-4 and J is TRBJ2-5; 7 bases agree with TRBD2. The CDR3 contains 20 residues. Trimming took 7 bases from V and 7 from J; bases not matched to a gene: 30. This CDR3 reads CASTTAGRIGRRRGRGTQYF. The CDR3 DNA reads TGTGCCAGCACCACCGCCGGGAGGATAGGCAGGCGCAGAGGTCGCGGGACCCAGTACTTC.

The chain uses TRBV20-1 and TRBJ2-7; the D is unclear. V dropped 3 bases and J dropped 2 bases, with 14 bases sitting between them. This CDR3 spans 14 amino acids. Germline V CDR1 and CDR2: DFQATT, SNEGSKA (reference sequence). The DNA of the CDR3 is TGCAGTGCTAGGGTTGACACGCGGACCTACGAGCAGTACTTC. It is translated as CSARVDTRTYEQYF.